The clone carrying this T cell receptor (beta chain) was observed at least ten times. The antigen is unknown. Each CDR3 protein is one row after TCRdb ran MiXCR on the 5' RACE reads. The sample shows under 400,000 distinct CDR3 sequences, more than 9% of them seen only once. Trimming stripped 4 bases from V and 10 bases from J, with 4 bases between. The CDR3 extends over 9 amino acids. CDR1 is MNHNY and CDR2 is SVGAGI in the germline V gene (reference sequence). This sample was included in a study of CD8 T cells in ankylosing spondylitis. Overall study findings and caveats: Ankylosing spondylitis blood appeared to carry a characteristic TCR beta motif of several highly homologous variants. The study looked at matched synovial fluid samples from ankylosing spondylitis patients. Disease-linked clones were reported to be significantly enriched there.

Sequencing was performed on blood, either unsorted or a sorted T cell fraction (not recorded which). This clonotype was obtained from a female donor with ankylosing spondylitis or in good health (not recorded which). This sequence joins TRBV6-6 and TRBJ1-1; D is ambiguous. Here the CDR3 reads CASSFGAFF. CDR3 sequence (DNA): TGTGCCAGCAGTTTTGGAGCTTTCTTT.